This T cell receptor beta chain was sequenced for a study of shared clonotypes between healthy human individuals. Here immunoSEQ multiplex PCR was the method, and the copy in TCRdb shows in-frame clones only, minus some. This table has 950,000 to 1,300,000 clones, under 80% appearing once. This CDR3 is 17 amino acids long. The chain carries TRBV12-1 and TRBJ2-6; the D call TRBD2 from the table was never checked on the DNA. TRBV12-1 is a listed pseudogene. The specimen was memory CD4+ T cells sorted from blood. Subset denoted: CD45RA-negative fraction. The clonotype comes from a man aged 18 to 29 in good health. The CDR3 region is CASSTLGRGTGANVLTF. CDR3 nucleotides: TGTGCCAGCAGCACCCTAGGGCGGGGAACTGGGGCCAACGTCCTGACTTTC.